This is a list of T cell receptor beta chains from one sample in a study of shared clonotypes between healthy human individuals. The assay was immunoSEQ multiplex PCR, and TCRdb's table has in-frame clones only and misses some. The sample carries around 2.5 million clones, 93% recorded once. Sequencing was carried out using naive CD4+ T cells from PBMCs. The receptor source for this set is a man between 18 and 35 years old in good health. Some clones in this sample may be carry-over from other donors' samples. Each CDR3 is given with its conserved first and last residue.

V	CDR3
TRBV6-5	CASSLLGGAHQPQHF
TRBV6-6	CASSYPPGRGGQPQHF
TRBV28	CASIRGGADTQYF
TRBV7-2	CASSLGGTGFINGGYTF
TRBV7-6	CASSVYEQYF
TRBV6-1	CASSEAVFLTDTQYF
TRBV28	CASSLPSGELFF
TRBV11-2	CASSPWVAEQYF
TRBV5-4	CASSFDLGDEKLFF
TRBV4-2	CASSQVTGEQFF
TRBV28	CASSSGTSGRYNEQFF
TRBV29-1	CSVVPSGRANEQFF
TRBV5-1	CASSFSGGEQYF
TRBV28	CASTLGPPRSFQPQHF
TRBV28	CASSGPRRIRANQPQHF
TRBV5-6	CASSLVRQETQYF
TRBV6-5	CASSRQVDQPQHF
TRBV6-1	CASSERGMNTEAFF
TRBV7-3	CASSLDRGQPQHF
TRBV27	CASSQGGTEKLFF
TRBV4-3	CASSQATGRNEKLFF
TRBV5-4	CASSLGGLVTDTQYF
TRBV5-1	CASSLDDIIYEQYF
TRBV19	CASIPYNGDSEAFF
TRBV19	CASTPLSRAGGGRTGELFF
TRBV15	CATSRDITTEAFF
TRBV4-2	CASSSHRPQNTEAFF
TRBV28	CASSLKNYGYTF
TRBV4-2	CASSQDLASGPYNEQFF